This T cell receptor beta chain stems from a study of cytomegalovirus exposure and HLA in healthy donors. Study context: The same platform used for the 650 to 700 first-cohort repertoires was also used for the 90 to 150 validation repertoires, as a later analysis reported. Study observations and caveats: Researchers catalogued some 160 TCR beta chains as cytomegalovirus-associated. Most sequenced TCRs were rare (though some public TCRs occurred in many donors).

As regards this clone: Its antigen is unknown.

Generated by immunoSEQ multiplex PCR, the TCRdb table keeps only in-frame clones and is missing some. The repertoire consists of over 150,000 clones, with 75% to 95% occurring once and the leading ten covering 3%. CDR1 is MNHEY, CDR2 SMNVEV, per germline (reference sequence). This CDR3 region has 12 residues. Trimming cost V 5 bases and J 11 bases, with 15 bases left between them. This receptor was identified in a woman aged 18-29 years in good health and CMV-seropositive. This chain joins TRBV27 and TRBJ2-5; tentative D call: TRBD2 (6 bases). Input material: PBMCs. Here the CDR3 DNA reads TGTGCCAGCAGTGCGGGGCACGGGGAGCAGTACTTC. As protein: CASSAGHGEQYF.